This T cell receptor beta chain was found in a study of CDR3 diversity in severe acne (dated 2019 in TCRdb). The library was produced with PCR. For sequencing, an Illumina HiSeq 2000 was employed. TCRdb applied fastp at Q25 and MiXCR to the public reads, then kept only in-frame beta chains. One record per CDR3 amino acid sequence lists the most common genes and DNA. Present in this sample are tens of thousands of distinct CDR3 sequences, about 54% of which were seen just once. The ten top clones hold over 11% of the sample. From a lookup of the germline V gene, CDR1 and CDR2 are SGDLS and YYNGEE. The CDR3 covers 15 residues, taking in both the cysteine and the phenylalanine. Only the CDR3 DNA is retained, 45 bases long and in frame from the first base. Trimming at the junction amounts to 4 bases on V and 8 bases on J, and the germline ends lie 19 bases apart. This clonotype was recorded at least ten times. Its antigen has not been determined. No base qualities exist here, and no much larger clone lies one base off it.

The sequence came from a male donor in good health, without acne. The chain was built from TRBV9 and TRBJ1-5; the D gene is perhaps TRBD1, on 5 matching bases. The source material was blood. The DNA is TGTGCCAGCAGCCGGGGCCGTGGGGCCGGAGAGCCCCAGCATTTT. Translated, it reads CASSRGRGAGEPQHF.